This entry concerns a single T cell receptor (beta chain). The data were obtained in a study of control samples from healthy donors and cancer patients. Trimming took off 5 bases at V and 2 bases at J, with 10 bases between the two ends. This CDR3 region has 13 residues. Germline CDR1 reads MDHEN; CDR2 reads SYDVKM. Assay used: immunoSEQ multiplex PCR; TCRdb lists only in-frame clones, some missing. The data show about 120,000 clones, 80% to 95% seen once. The origin of this receptor is a woman in her 50s in good health. What was sequenced was blood. V and J are TRBV28 and TRBJ2-7, with a possible D match to TRBD1 (6 bases). The CDR3 DNA reads as TGTGCCAGCAGTACCACAGGGACCTACGAGCAGTACTTC. It codes for CASSTTGTYEQYF.